One and the same sample provided the 16 T cell receptor beta chains below, sequenced in a study of sequential checkpoint blockade in melanoma. Treatment meaning: randomized to nivolumab then ipilimumab (arm A) or the reverse (arm B). The table came from immunoSEQ multiplex PCR; TCRdb's copy has only in-frame clones and leaves some out. The repertoire holds several thousand clones, with 30% to 35% as singletons. Source: tumor tissue (inferred from file names), taken from a patient given nivolumab and ipilimumab in sequence. These receptors all come from a human donor with melanoma.

By share of the sample, this clone is large. The rearrangement uses TRBV19 and TRBJ1-4; possible D gene TRBD1, 6 bases. Germline V gene sequence: CDR1 LNHDA, CDR2 SQIVND (reference sequence). V gave up 11 bases and J gave up 1 base, with 14 bases separating them. This CDR3 spans 14 amino acids. CDR3 protein: CASAEGETNEKLFF. CDR3 DNA: TGTGCCTCAGCGGAGGGGGAAACTAATGAAAAACTGTTTTTT.

J is TRBJ1-4 and V is TRBV19, with TRBD1 identical over 12 bases. There are 15 residues in the CDR3. The V segment lost 9 bases and the J segment 7 bases; nucleotides outside the gene matches: 9. Germline V CDR1 and CDR2: LNHDA, SQIVND (reference sequence). Written as DNA, the CDR3 is TGTGCCAGCGGGACAGGGGGCAAGTGGGGTGAAAAACTGTTTTTT. Encoded protein: CASGTGGKWGEKLFF. Variable domain in full (rest from reference TRBV19 and TRBJ1-4): DGGITQSPKYLFRKEGQNVTLSCEQNLNHDAMYWYRQDPGQGLRLIYYSQIVNDFQKGDIAEGYSVSREKKESFPLTVTSAQKNPTAFYLCASGTGGKWGEKLFFGSGTQLSVL.

The chain couples TRBV30 to TRBJ1-5; 7 nucleotides agree with TRBD1. Germline V gene lookup returns CDR1 GTSNPN and CDR2 SVGIG (reference sequence). V was clipped by 1 base and J by 5 bases; unmatched bases: 11. This CDR3 has 16 residues. The CDR3 loop reads CAWSGDSPVQDQPQHF. The CDR3 region has the DNA TGTGCCTGGAGTGGGGACAGCCCCGTTCAGGATCAGCCCCAGCATTTT.

The gene calls are TRBV7-6 and TRBJ2-7; the match to TRBD1 covers 11 bases. The CDR3 is made up of 15 amino acids. J was trimmed by 0 bases and V by 5 bases; bases with no gene match: 3. The germline V gene encodes CDR1 SGHVS and CDR2 FNYEAQ. As DNA, the CDR3 is TGTGCCAGCAGCGGGGACAGGGGGAGCTCCTACGAGCAGTACTTC. Its translation: CASSGDRGSSYEQYF. The whole variable domain, filled in from reference TRBV7-6 and TRBJ2-7, reads GAGVSQSPRYKVTKRGQDVALRCDPISGHVSLYWYRQALGQGPEFLTYFNYEAQQDKSGLPNDRFSAERPEGSISTLTIQRTEQRDSAMYRCASSGDRGSSYEQYFGPGTRLTVT.

This sequence joins TRBV14 and TRBJ2-3; 9 bases are a match to TRBD1. With V trimmed by 4 bases and J by 9 bases, 2 bases remained unmatched. The CDR3 has 12 amino acids. CDR1 SGHDN and CDR2 FVKESK come from the germline V gene. The CDR3 is CASSRDRVTQYF. CDR3 in DNA: TGTGCCAGCAGCCGGGACAGGGTAACGCAGTATTTT.

This clone appeared a few times. This chain uses TRBV28 with TRBJ2-2; D remains ambiguous. Germline V gene lookup returns CDR1 MDHEN and CDR2 SYDVKM. V was trimmed by 6 bases and J by 2 bases, leaving 7 bases between them. The CDR3 runs to 13 residues. CDR3 sequence: CASRLLNTGELFF. CDR3 nucleotide sequence: TGTGCCAGCAGACTTCTTAACACCGGGGAGCTGTTTTTT.

This chain joins TRBV19 and TRBJ1-1; 8 bases agree with TRBD1. The CDR3 has 13 residues. J was trimmed by 11 bases and V by 4 bases; bases with no gene match: 9. Germline CDR1 reads LNHDA; CDR2 reads SQIVND (reference sequence). CDR3 in DNA: TGTGCCAGTAGTACAGGGGGCGCCGGGACGGCTTTCTTT. This encodes CASSTGGAGTAFF. Looking up the rest from reference TRBV19 and TRBJ1-1 gives the full variable domain: DGGITQSPKYLFRKEGQNVTLSCEQNLNHDAMYWYRQDPGQGLRLIYYSQIVNDFQKGDIAEGYSVSREKKESFPLTVTSAQKNPTAFYLCASSTGGAGTAFFGQGTRLTVV.

There are a few counts of this clone. This chain joins TRBV6-8 and TRBJ2-3; D unclear. Germline CDR1 is MNHGY and CDR2 is SAAAGT. Trimming left V 0 bases short and J 4 bases short, with 5 bases between. CDR3 length: 13 residues. The CDR3 sequence is CASSYSPPDTQYF. CDR3 coding DNA: TGTGCCAGCAGTTACTCGCCCCCAGATACGCAGTATTTT.

The chain links TRBV5-1 to TRBJ1-4, with TRBD1 as a possible D gene (5 bases). V was shortened by 1 base and J by 5 bases, with 12 bases between the two germline ends. CDR3 length: 15 residues. The germline gives CDR1 SGHRS, CDR2 YFSETQ. The CDR3 spells CASSLTGGWNEKLFF. CDR3 coding DNA: TGCGCCAGCAGCTTGACGGGGGGGTGGAATGAAAAACTGTTTTTT.

This clone was observed a handful of times. This sequence joins TRBV15 and TRBJ1-3, with 7 bases matching TRBD1. Germline trimming cut 8 bases from V and 3 bases from J; bases unmatched to any gene: 10. Germline V gives CDR1 LNHNV, CDR2 YYDKDF (reference sequence). This CDR3 has 15 amino acids. This CDR3 is CATASGGINGNTIYF. The CDR3 nucleotides read TGTGCCACCGCCTCAGGGGGGATTAATGGAAACACCATATATTTT.

In this sample, this clone turned up a few times. The rearrangement uses TRBV5-1 and TRBJ2-5; 9 bases agree with TRBD1. This CDR3 region has 15 residues. Germline V gives CDR1 SGHRS, CDR2 YFSETQ. V was clipped by 5 bases and J by 2 bases; unmatched bases: 7. The CDR3 region is CASRAQGAWQETQYF. CDR3 DNA: TGCGCCAGCAGAGCACAGGGGGCTTGGCAAGAGACCCAGTACTTC. Variable domain in full (rest from reference TRBV5-1 and TRBJ2-5): KAGVTQTPRYLIKTRGQQVTLSCSPISGHRSVSWYQQTPGQGLQFLFEYFSETQRNKGNFPGRFSGRQFSNSRSEMNVSTLELGDSALYLCASRAQGAWQETQYFGPGTRLLVL.

This clone has just one count. The genes are TRBV30 and TRBJ1-5; possibly TRBD1 for D (6 bases). From germline, CDR1 is GTSNPN and CDR2 SVGIG (reference sequence). The V and J ends lost 2 bases and 0 bases respectively, with 8 bases between them. This CDR3 is built from 14 residues. CDR3 sequence: CAWSRDNSNQPQHF. The CDR3 DNA reads TGTGCCTGGAGTAGGGACAATAGCAATCAGCCCCAGCATTTT.

The rearrangement joins TRBV11-3 to TRBJ2-3; TRBD2 aligns across 12 bases. V was clipped by 3 bases and J by 6 bases; unmatched bases: 7. The CDR3 extends over 16 amino acids. Germline loops: CDR1 SGHNT, CDR2 YENEEA. The CDR3 DNA is TGTGCCAGCAGCTTGGAACTAGCGGGGGGCGAGGATACGCAGTATTTT. Protein: CASSLELAGGEDTQYF.

The rearrangement uses TRBV9 and TRBJ2-2; no reliable D call. This CDR3 is 13 amino acids long. Trimming left V 4 bases short and J 4 bases short, with 8 bases between. Germline V gene sequence: CDR1 SGDLS, CDR2 YYNGEE. Here the CDR3 reads CASSSIVTGELFF. CDR3 bases: TGTGCCAGCAGCTCTATTGTCACCGGGGAGCTGTTTTTT.

The chain uses TRBV18 and TRBJ1-6; 8 positions agree with TRBD1. V shed 4 bases and J 5 bases; nucleotides not matched to a gene: 4. CDR1 KGHSH and CDR2 LQKENI come from the germline V gene. CDR3 length: 15 amino acids. CDR3 coding DNA: TGTGCCAGCTCACTCCGGACAGGGAATAATTCACCCCTCCACTTT. It translates to CASSLRTGNNSPLHF.

This clone was counted only a few times. This chain connects TRBV7-7 to TRBJ1-3, with 9 bases lining up with TRBD1. This CDR3 has 17 residues. In germline, CDR1 is SSHAT, CDR2 FNYEAQ (reference sequence). Trimming took 5 bases from V and 3 from J; bases not matched to a gene: 11. The CDR3 coding sequence is TGTGCCAGCAGCCAAGCGATGGACAGGGGCCTTGGAAACACCATATATTTT. Its protein is CASSQAMDRGLGNTIYF.